Listed here is a single T cell receptor (beta chain). These data originate in a study of blood T cell repertoires in COVID-19. On the study more broadly: Sites across the United States, Italy and Spain contributed samples from acute and convalescent COVID-19. Nucleic acid was either cDNA or gDNA, and it came from T cells, B-cell-depleted T cells, or PBMCs.

The CDR3 is 14 residues long. Germline trimming cut 6 bases from V and 8 bases from J; bases unmatched to any gene: 8. Looked up from germline, CDR1 is MNHEY and CDR2 is SVGAGI. How the authors handled the data: Using reference gene primer amplification, nucleated cell counts were estimated. Profiled with immunoSEQ multiplex PCR; TCRdb holds only in-frame clones, not every one. The V and J calls and clone size were taken over from that table, and D and trimming were inferred from the DNA. This sample has fewer than 250,000 clones, with over 90% found just once. Enrollment of patients from Seattle took place during active infection, with longitudinal follow-up.

Sequenced input: peripheral blood. V and J are TRBV6-5 and TRBJ2-1, with TRBD1 matching 9 bases. The receptor was isolated from a man between 25 and 39 years old with COVID-19, enrolled during active disease. This chain's CDR3 is CASSDQQGAHEQFF. The CDR3 DNA reads as TGTGCCAGCAGCGATCAACAGGGGGCGCATGAGCAGTTCTTC.